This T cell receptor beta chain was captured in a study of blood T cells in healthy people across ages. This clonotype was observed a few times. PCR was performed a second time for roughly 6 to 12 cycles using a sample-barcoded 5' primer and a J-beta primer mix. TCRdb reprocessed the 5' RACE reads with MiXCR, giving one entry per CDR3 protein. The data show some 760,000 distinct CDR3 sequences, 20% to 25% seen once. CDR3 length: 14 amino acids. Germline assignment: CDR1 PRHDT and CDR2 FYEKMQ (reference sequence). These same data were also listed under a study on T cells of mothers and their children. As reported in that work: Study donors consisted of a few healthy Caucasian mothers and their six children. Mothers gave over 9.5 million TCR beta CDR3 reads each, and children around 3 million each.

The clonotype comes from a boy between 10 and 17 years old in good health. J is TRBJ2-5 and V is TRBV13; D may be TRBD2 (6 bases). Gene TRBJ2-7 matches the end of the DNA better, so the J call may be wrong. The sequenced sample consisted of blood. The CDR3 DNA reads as TGTGCCAGCAGCCCGACGGGAGAGGAGGGCGAGCAGTACTTC. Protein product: CASSPTGEEGEQYF.